Presented here are 17 T cell receptor beta chains from one specimen sequenced in a study of T cell repertoires in cytomegalovirus infection. MiXCR, run by TCRdb on the reads, gives a single entry per CDR3 protein. The sample records roughly 190,000 distinct CDR3 sequences, about a tenth being singletons. Sequenced input: PBMCs. The receptors here all came from a human donor in good health (CMV status not recorded). Some clones in this sample may be carry-over from other donors' samples.

The sample holds many counts of this clonotype. This chain links TRBV20-1 with TRBJ2-5, with 9 bases fitting TRBD2. Germline trimming cut 1 base from V and 5 bases from J; bases unmatched to any gene: 11. In germline, CDR1 is DFQATT, CDR2 SNEGSKA (reference sequence). The CDR3 totals 16 residues. This CDR3 reads CSARARGGGRAETQYF. As DNA, the CDR3 is TGCAGTGCTAGAGCCAGGGGTGGCGGGAGGGCCGAGACCCAGTACTTC.

This clonotype was counted at least ten times. The gene calls are TRBV7-2 and TRBJ1-3; D unresolved. CDR1 and CDR2 (germline): SGHTA, FQGNSA. V was cut by 4 bases and J by 4 bases, with 8 bases left in between. This CDR3 spans 13 amino acids. CDR3 amino acids: CASSSARGNTIYF. CDR3 DNA: TGTGCCAGCAGCTCCGCGAGGGGAAACACCATATATTTT.

The chain links TRBV12-3 or TRBV12-4 to TRBJ2-3; D is undetermined. Trimming removed 6 bases at V and 0 bases at J, with 13 bases between. The CDR3 extends over 15 amino acids. In DNA form, the CDR3 reads TGTGCCAGCAGCGTACAGCAGAGCAGCACAGATACGCAGTATTTT. It translates to CASSVQQSSTDTQYF.

The chain combines TRBV19 with TRBJ1-2; no firm D call. The germline V and J ends were trimmed by 7 bases and 6 bases, with 18 bases remaining between them. Germline lookup yields CDR1 LNHDA and CDR2 SQIVND (reference sequence). The CDR3 contains 14 residues. The CDR3 DNA is TGTGCCAGTACCCTCGGGCGAGGGTTTGATGGCTACACCTTC. Encoded protein: CASTLGRGFDGYTF.

The sample holds many counts of this clonotype. This chain joins TRBV5-1 and TRBJ1-2, with 8 bases lining up with TRBD1. The germline gives CDR1 SGHRS, CDR2 YFSETQ. This CDR3 comprises 15 residues. Losses at the gene ends were 4 bases for V and 1 base for J; bases not matched to a gene: 6. In DNA form, the CDR3 reads TGCGCCAGCAGCATCGGGACAGGTCTTAACTATGGCTACACCTTC. Amino acid sequence: CASSIGTGLNYGYTF.

This clonotype was seen a few times. This chain joins TRBV5-6 and TRBJ2-7, with a possible D match to TRBD2 (6 bases). The germline V and J ends were trimmed by 4 bases and 0 bases, with 17 bases remaining between them. Germline CDR1 reads SGHDT; CDR2 reads YYEEEE. The CDR3 spans 16 residues. The CDR3 protein is CASSPIPSESSYEQYF. CDR3 DNA sequence: TGTGCCAGCAGCCCGATACCTAGCGAGAGCTCCTACGAGCAGTACTTC.

This chain connects TRBV6-2 or TRBV6-3 to TRBJ1-5; 7 bases are shared with TRBD1. V dropped 2 bases and J dropped 6; count of bases not matched to a gene: 7. CDR1 is MNHEY, CDR2 SVGEGT, per germline. This CDR3 has 15 amino acids. The CDR3, as DNA: TGTGCCAGCAGTTACCTCGACAGGGACGGTCAGCCCCAGCATTTT. Amino acid sequence: CASSYLDRDGQPQHF.

The table lists this clonotype with many counts. This chain joins TRBV28 and TRBJ1-5; D gene unclear. Trimming cost V 5 bases and J 0 bases, with 8 bases left between them. The CDR3 length is 14 residues. Looked up from germline, CDR1 is MDHEN and CDR2 is SYDVKM. The CDR3 nucleotides read TGTGCCAGCAGTCCGGACGGTAGCAATCAGCCCCAGCATTTT. Protein sequence: CASSPDGSNQPQHF. The full variable domain, rest sourced from reference TRBV28 and TRBJ1-5, is DVKVTQSSRYLVKRTGEKVFLECVQDMDHENMFWYRQDPGLGLRLIYFSYDVKMKEKGDIPEGYSVSREKKERFSLILESASTNQTSMYLCASSPDGSNQPQHFGDGTRLSIL.

This clonotype was seen many times. The chain is built from TRBV28 and TRBJ1-3; D unclear. The V and J ends lost 5 bases and 0 bases respectively, with 2 bases between them. The germline V gene encodes CDR1 MDHEN and CDR2 SYDVKM. The CDR3 is 12 amino acids. This CDR3 reads CASSDSGNTIYF. CDR3 sequence (DNA): TGTGCCAGCAGTGACTCTGGAAACACCATATATTTT.

This clonotype was seen repeatedly, ten times or more. This sequence joins TRBV6-1 and TRBJ2-7, with D possibly matching TRBD2 (6 bases). CDR3 length: 16 amino acids. With 6 bases removed from V and 3 bases from J, the gap between germline ends came to 21 bases. Germline V gene lookup returns CDR1 MNHNS and CDR2 SASEGT. The CDR3 nucleotides read TGTGCCAGCAGATCCCTTACTCGGGCTAGCGACTACGAGCAGTACTTC. Protein product: CASRSLTRASDYEQYF.

This clonotype has a count of ten or more. The V gene is TRBV7-6, the J gene TRBJ1-2; TRBD1 matches at 10 bases. After removal of 5 bases from V and 6 bases from J, the junction contained 3 bases not matched to a gene. CDR3 size: 13 residues. The V gene's germline CDR1 is SGHVS and CDR2 FNYEAQ. The CDR3 loop reads CASSLDRGHGYTF. CDR3 DNA: TGTGCCAGCAGCCTAGACAGGGGGCATGGCTACACCTTC.

This chain uses TRBV20-1 with TRBJ1-5, with 9 bases aligning to TRBD1. The length of the CDR3 is 16 residues. V shed 4 bases, J shed 4 bases, and the junction held 11 bases outside the gene matches. In germline, CDR1 is DFQATT, CDR2 SNEGSKA (reference sequence). CDR3 sequence reads: CSATNPRDRENQPQHF. CDR3 DNA sequence: TGCAGTGCTACCAATCCCCGGGACAGGGAAAATCAGCCCCAGCATTTT.

This chain links TRBV4-2 with TRBJ2-1; D remains unclear. This CDR3 contains 13 residues. The germline V gene encodes CDR1 LGHNA and CDR2 YNFKEQ. Trimming took 1 base from V and 7 from J, leaving 8 bases between them. In nucleotides, the CDR3 is TGTGCCAGCAGCCAAGGTCCCCAGAATGAGCAGTTCTTC. The encoded protein is CASSQGPQNEQFF.

The chain links TRBV7-2 to TRBJ1-1; 8 nucleotides match TRBD1. Germline V gene sequence: CDR1 SGHTA, CDR2 FQGNSA. The CDR3 consists of 13 residues. Losses at the gene ends were 3 bases for V and 9 bases for J; bases not matched to a gene: 6. DNA for the CDR3: TGTGCCAGCAGCTTTCGCCCAGGGGGCCAAGCTTTCTTT. This encodes CASSFRPGGQAFF.

The gene calls are TRBV5-4 and TRBJ2-6, with unresolved D. Trimming cost V 7 bases and J 4 bases, with 15 bases left between them. Looked up from germline, CDR1 is SGHNT and CDR2 is YYREEE (reference sequence). CDR3 length: 15 residues. The CDR3 coding sequence is TGTGCCAGCTGCGCGGTGGGTAGCGGGGCCAACGTCCTGACTTTC. Its translation is CASCAVGSGANVLTF.

The chain recombines TRBV15 with TRBJ1-1; the D is unclear. Trimming removed 4 bases at V and 1 base at J, with 7 bases between. The length of the CDR3 is 13 residues. The germline CDR1 and CDR2 sequences are LNHNV and YYDKDF (reference sequence). This CDR3 reads CATSTGENTEAFF. The CDR3 DNA follows: TGTGCCACCAGCACCGGGGAGAACACTGAAGCTTTCTTT.

Turning to this clonotype: One base away lies a much larger clone, so this may be a sequencing read error. The chain is built from TRBV12-3 or TRBV12-4 and TRBJ1-1; D ambiguous. The CDR3 runs to 14 residues. V was cut by 5 bases and J by 4 bases, with 14 bases left in between. The CDR3 DNA reads as TGTGCCAGCAGTCTACAAAGGGCGGGCACTGAAGCTTTCTTT. Translated, it gives CASSLQRAGTEAFF.